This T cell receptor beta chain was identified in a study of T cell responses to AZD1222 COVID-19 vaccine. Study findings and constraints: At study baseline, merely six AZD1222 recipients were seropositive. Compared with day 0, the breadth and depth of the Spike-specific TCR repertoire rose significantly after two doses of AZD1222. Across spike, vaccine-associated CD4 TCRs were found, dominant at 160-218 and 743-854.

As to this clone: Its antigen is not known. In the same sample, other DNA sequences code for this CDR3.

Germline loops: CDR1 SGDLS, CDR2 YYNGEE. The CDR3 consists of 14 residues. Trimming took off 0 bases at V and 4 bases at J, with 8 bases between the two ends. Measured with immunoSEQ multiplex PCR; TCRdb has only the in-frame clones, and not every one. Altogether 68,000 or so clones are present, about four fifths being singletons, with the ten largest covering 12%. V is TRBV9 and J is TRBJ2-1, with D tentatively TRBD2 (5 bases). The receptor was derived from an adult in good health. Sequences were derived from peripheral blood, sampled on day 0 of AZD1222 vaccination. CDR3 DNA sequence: TGTGCCAGCAGCGTAGGCGGGTCATACAATGAGCAGTTCTTC. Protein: CASSVGGSYNEQFF.